This TCR beta chain was retrieved from a study of cytomegalovirus exposure and HLA in healthy donors. This clone has a handful of counts. The CDR3 covers 17 residues. Germline loops: CDR1 WSHSY, CDR2 SAAADI. V lost 5 bases and J lost 1; bases outside the gene matches: 12. Both 60 Vbeta primers and 13 Jbeta primers went into the PCR. Generated by immunoSEQ multiplex PCR, the TCRdb table keeps only in-frame clones and is missing some. This sample has about 190,000 clones; roughly 84% occur once, and the top ten carry over 2%. The sample was PBMCs. The sequence came from a woman in her fifties or sixties in good health and CMV-seropositive. The genes are TRBV10-2 and TRBJ2-7, with 9 positions matching TRBD2. CDR3 in amino acids: CASSSLGRRGGSYEQYF. CDR3 nucleotides: TGCGCCAGCAGTAGCCTAGGTCGGCGGGGGGGATCCTACGAGCAGTACTTC.